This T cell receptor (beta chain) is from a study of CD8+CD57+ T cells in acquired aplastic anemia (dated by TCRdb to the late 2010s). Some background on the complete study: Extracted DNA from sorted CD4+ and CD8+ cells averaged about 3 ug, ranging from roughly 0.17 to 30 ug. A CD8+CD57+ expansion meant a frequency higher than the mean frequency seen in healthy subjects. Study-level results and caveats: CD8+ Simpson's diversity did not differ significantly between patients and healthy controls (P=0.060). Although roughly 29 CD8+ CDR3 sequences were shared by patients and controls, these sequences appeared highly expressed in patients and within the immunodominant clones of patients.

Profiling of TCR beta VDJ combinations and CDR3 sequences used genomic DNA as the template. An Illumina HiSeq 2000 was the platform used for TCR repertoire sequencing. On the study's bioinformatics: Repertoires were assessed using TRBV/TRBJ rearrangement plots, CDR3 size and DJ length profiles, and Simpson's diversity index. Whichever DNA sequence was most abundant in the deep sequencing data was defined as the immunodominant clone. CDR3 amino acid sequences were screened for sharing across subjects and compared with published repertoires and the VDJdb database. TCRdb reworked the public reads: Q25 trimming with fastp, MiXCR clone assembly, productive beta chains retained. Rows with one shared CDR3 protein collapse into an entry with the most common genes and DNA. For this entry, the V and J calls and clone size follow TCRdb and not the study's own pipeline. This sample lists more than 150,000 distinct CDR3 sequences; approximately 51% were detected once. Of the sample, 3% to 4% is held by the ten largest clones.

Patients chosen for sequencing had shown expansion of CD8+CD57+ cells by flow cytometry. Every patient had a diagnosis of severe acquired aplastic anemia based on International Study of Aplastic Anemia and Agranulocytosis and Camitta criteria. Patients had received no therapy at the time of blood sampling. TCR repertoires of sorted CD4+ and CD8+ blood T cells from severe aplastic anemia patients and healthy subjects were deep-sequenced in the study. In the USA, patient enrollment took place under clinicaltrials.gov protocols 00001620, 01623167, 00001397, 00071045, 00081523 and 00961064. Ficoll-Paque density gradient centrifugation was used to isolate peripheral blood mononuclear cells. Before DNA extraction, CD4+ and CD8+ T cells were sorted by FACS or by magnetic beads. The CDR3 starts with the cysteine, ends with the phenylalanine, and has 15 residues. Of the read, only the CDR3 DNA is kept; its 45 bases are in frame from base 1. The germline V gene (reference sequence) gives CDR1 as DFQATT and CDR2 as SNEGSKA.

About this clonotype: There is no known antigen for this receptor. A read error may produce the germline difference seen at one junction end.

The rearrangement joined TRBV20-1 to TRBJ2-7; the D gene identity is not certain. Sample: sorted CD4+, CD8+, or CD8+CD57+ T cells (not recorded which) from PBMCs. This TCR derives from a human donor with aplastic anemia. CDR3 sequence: CGASWGTETAYEQYF. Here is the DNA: TGCGGTGCTTCTTGGGGTACCGAGACTGCATACGAGCAGTACTTC.